A single sample is the source of the 21 T cell receptor beta chains below, sequenced in a study of beta chain features in type 1 diabetes. These TCRs are of unknown antigen specificity. Every isolated RNA sample was fully reverse transcribed, so sequencing captured expressed TCRB transcripts. This table comes from immunoSEQ multiplex PCR, and its TCRdb copy is limited to in-frame clones, with some not included. The sample holds under 200,000 clones; 8% to 9.5% are singletons and the top ten take around 0.5%. Study-wide results and caveats: For Type 1 diabetes patients, all four CD4+ subsets carried TCRB CDR3s that were moderately but significantly shorter.

The sequencing input was central memory CD4+ T cells from blood. Receptors were obtained from a woman aged 18-29 years with type 1 diabetes.

This clone has more than one count but fewer than ten. The V gene is TRBV30, the J gene TRBJ2-1; 8 bases agree with TRBD2. The CDR3 is 14 residues long. The trim removed 1 base at V and 7 bases at J, leaving 6 bases unmatched. Germline V CDR1 and CDR2: GTSNPN, SVGIG (reference sequence). CDR3 amino acids: CAWSAGGGTNEQFF. The CDR3, as DNA: TGTGCCTGGAGTGCGGGGGGGGGTACGAATGAGCAGTTCTTC.

This clone occurred once. The chain links TRBV19 to TRBJ1-5; no clear D gene. Germline loops: CDR1 LNHDA, CDR2 SQIVND (reference sequence). The CDR3 is 15 amino acids. Trimming took off 0 bases at V and 5 bases at J, with 11 bases between the two ends. CDR3 in amino acids: CASSIDPPTYQPQHF. The CDR3 nucleotides read TGTGCCAGTAGTATAGATCCCCCCACATATCAGCCCCAGCATTTT. The full variable domain, its missing parts supplied by reference TRBV19 and TRBJ1-5, is DGGITQSPKYLFRKEGQNVTLSCEQNLNHDAMYWYRQDPGQGLRLIYYSQIVNDFQKGDIAEGYSVSREKKESFPLTVTSAQKNPTAFYLCASSIDPPTYQPQHFGDGTRLSIL.

The genes are TRBV20-1 and TRBJ2-5, with D perhaps matching TRBD1 (5 bases). This CDR3 spans 11 amino acids. Germline values: CDR1 DFQATT, CDR2 SNEGSKA (reference sequence). CDR3 protein: CRAAGQETQYF. The CDR3 nucleotides are TGCAGGGCGGCAGGGCAAGAGACCCAGTACTTC.

CDR3 amino acids: CASSLDRWVYEQYF. The CDR3 DNA reads as TGTGCCAGCAGCCTGGACAGGTGGGTCTACGAGCAGTACTTC. The chain carries TRBV6-1 and TRBJ2-7; 7 bases line up with TRBD1. CDR3 length: 14 amino acids. V lost 6 bases, J lost 3 bases, and 8 bases stayed unmatched. Germline values: CDR1 MNHNS, CDR2 SASEGT.

The chain has TRBV4-3 and TRBJ1-4; 8 nucleotides align to TRBD1. The CDR3 is 15 residues long. Germline values: CDR1 LGHNA, CDR2 YSLEER. The J segment lost 7 bases and the V segment lost 4 bases, leaving 8 bases of the junction unmatched. The CDR3 DNA sequence: TGCGCCAGCAGCCCCGCTTCAGGACAGGGTGAAAAACTGTTTTTT. It codes for CASSPASGQGEKLFF.

This clone was observed a handful of times. The V and J genes are TRBV27 and TRBJ2-5; tentative D call: TRBD2 (5 bases). Deletions cut 8 bases from V and 1 base from J, with 11 bases between. The CDR3 sequence is 13 residues long. Looked up from germline, CDR1 is MNHEY and CDR2 is SMNVEV (reference sequence). The CDR3 loop reads CASGEPLQETQYF. The CDR3 bases are TGTGCCAGCGGGGAGCCCCTCCAAGAGACCCAGTACTTC.

This clone was seen a few times. This chain uses TRBV5-4 with TRBJ1-2; no reliable D call. From germline, CDR1 is SGHNT and CDR2 YYREEE (reference sequence). V lost 0 bases and J 8 bases, leaving 5 bases between the germline ends. CDR3 length: 11 amino acids. The CDR3 DNA follows: TGTGCCAGCAGCTTGGAGAGGGGCTACACCTTC. It yields the protein CASSLERGYTF.

This clone was seen a handful of times. The J gene is TRBJ2-5, the V gene TRBV2, with TRBD1 identical over 7 bases. This CDR3 spans 12 amino acids. V was pared by 8 bases and J by 5 bases, with 5 bases of the junction left unmatched. The germline V gene has CDR1 SNHLY and CDR2 FYNNEI. The CDR3 DNA is TGTGCCAGCTACAGGGGTACGGAGACCCAGTACTTC. Protein product: CASYRGTETQYF.

This chain joins TRBV6-6 and TRBJ2-7, with 11 bases fitting TRBD2. The J segment lost 2 bases and the V segment lost 10 bases, leaving 10 bases of the junction unmatched. This CDR3 is built from 15 residues. CDR1 and CDR2 from the germline V gene are MNHNY and SVGAGI (reference sequence). The CDR3 reads CAIRSTSGSPYEQYF. The CDR3 DNA sequence: TGTGCCATCAGATCTACTAGCGGGAGTCCCTACGAGCAGTACTTC.

This clone turned up a few times. The chain links TRBV27 to TRBJ2-1, with 15 bases identical to TRBD2. In germline, CDR1 is MNHEY, CDR2 SMNVEV (reference sequence). The junction had 1 base not matched to a gene; V was cut back by 6 bases and J by 7 bases. The CDR3 is made up of 14 amino acids. This chain's CDR3 is CASRGTSGRNEQFF. The CDR3 DNA reads TGTGCCAGCAGGGGGACTAGCGGGAGGAATGAGCAGTTCTTC.

This clone was detected only a few times. Here the CDR3 DNA reads TGTGCCAGCGACAGGGACAGAGCTTACAATGAGCAGTTCTTC. It yields the protein CASDRDRAYNEQFF. The chain has TRBV11-2 and TRBJ2-1, with TRBD1 matching over 7 bases. The germline gives CDR1 SGHAT, CDR2 FQNNGV. After removal of 8 bases from V and 4 bases from J, the junction contained 8 bases not matched to a gene. This CDR3 is 14 amino acids long.

This clone occurred a few times. The gene calls are TRBV13 and TRBJ2-1; TRBD2 aligns across 10 bases. Germline CDR1 PRHDT, CDR2 FYEKMQ (reference sequence). The CDR3 is 15 residues long. V lost 1 base to trimming and J lost 9 bases; unmatched junction nucleotides: 6. The CDR3 coding sequence is TGTGCCAGCAGCTTAGAACTAGCGGGATTAAGTGAGCAGTTCTTC. It yields the protein CASSLELAGLSEQFF.

The rearrangement joins TRBV28 to TRBJ2-1; TRBD2 matches at 8 bases. CDR3 length: 14 amino acids. The V and J ends lost 4 bases and 3 bases, in that order; junction bases with no gene match: 2. CDR1 and CDR2 (germline): MDHEN, SYDVKM. In nucleotides, the CDR3 is TGTGCCAGCAGTTGGACTAGCTTCTACAATGAGCAGTTCTTC. Its protein is CASSWTSFYNEQFF. Complete variable domain (other parts from reference TRBV28 and TRBJ2-1): DVKVTQSSRYLVKRTGEKVFLECVQDMDHENMFWYRQDPGLGLRLIYFSYDVKMKEKGDIPEGYSVSREKKERFSLILESASTNQTSMYLCASSWTSFYNEQFFGPGTRLTVL.

The chain recombines TRBV4-3 with TRBJ2-3; 9 bases map to TRBD1. The CDR3 runs to 17 residues. Germline values: CDR1 LGHNA, CDR2 YSLEER. The ends lost 4 bases at V and 1 base at J; junction bases unmatched: 9. CDR3 DNA: TGCGCCAGCAGCCCCACCTTTACAGGGGGCCGCACAGATACGCAGTATTTT. Protein: CASSPTFTGGRTDTQYF.

This clone appeared a few times. The germline gene is not matched at one end of the junction; a read error may be the cause. The rearrangement joins TRBV11-3 to TRBJ2-7, with 10 bases that match TRBD1. Germline CDR1 SGHNT, CDR2 YENEEA. This CDR3 comprises 13 residues. The CDR3 nucleotides are TGTGCCAGCAGCGTTAACCGGGACAGGGGTAGGTCCTTC. The encoded protein is CASSVNRDRGRSF.

This clone showed up many times. Within the sample, other DNA sequences also encode this same CDR3. J is TRBJ2-7 and V is TRBV5-6, with D perhaps TRBD1 (6 bases). With 0 bases removed from V and 1 base from J, the gap between germline ends came to 14 bases. Germline values: CDR1 SGHDT, CDR2 YYEEEE. This CDR3 contains 16 residues. CDR3 sequence (DNA): TGTGCCAGCAGCTTGGAGGGCCAGGGGTCGTCCTACGAGCAGTACTTC. Amino acid sequence: CASSLEGQGSSYEQYF.

The rearrangement links TRBV9 to TRBJ1-3; weak D call: TRBD1 (5 bases). This CDR3 has 17 amino acids. Germline V gives CDR1 SGDLS, CDR2 YYNGEE. V shed 2 bases and J shed 0 bases, with 15 bases lying between them. CDR3 DNA sequence: TGTGCCAGCAGCGTTGCGGTCACAGGAAACTCTGGAAACACCATATATTTT. The encoded protein is CASSVAVTGNSGNTIYF.

This clone was seen a few times. This rearrangement joins TRBV5-6 to TRBJ1-1; a possible D gene is TRBD1 (6 bases). Germline CDR1 SGHDT, CDR2 YYEEEE. The CDR3 sequence is 13 residues long. Trimming took off 3 bases at V and 1 base at J, with 7 bases between the two ends. The chain's CDR3 is CASSWTANTEAFF. The CDR3 bases are TGTGCCAGCAGCTGGACAGCGAACACTGAAGCTTTCTTT.

The chain recombines TRBV28 with TRBJ1-2, with 9 bases lining up with TRBD1. Germline V lookup: CDR1 MDHEN, CDR2 SYDVKM. The CDR3 runs 13 residues. Germline trimming cut 6 bases from V and 10 bases from J; bases unmatched to any gene: 9. The CDR3 loop reads CASSSRDRVLYTF. CDR3 nucleotide sequence: TGTGCCAGCAGCAGCCGGGACAGGGTTCTCTACACCTTC.

The rearrangement uses TRBV14 and TRBJ2-4; TRBD2 is a possible D gene (6 bases). V lost 0 bases to trimming and J lost 0 bases, with 15 bases between them. Germline V gives CDR1 SGHDN, CDR2 FVKESK. The CDR3 sequence is 18 residues long. The CDR3 loop reads CASSQDGNGRVAKNIQYF. Written as DNA, the CDR3 is TGTGCCAGCAGCCAAGATGGGAACGGGAGAGTAGCCAAAAACATTCAGTACTTC.

Only a few counts were recorded for this clone. V usage is TRBV9 and J usage is TRBJ2-5; 8 bases align to TRBD2. V lost 6 bases and J lost 5; bases outside the gene matches: 9. Germline CDR1 is SGDLS and CDR2 is YYNGEE. CDR3 length: 14 amino acids. CDR3 bases: TGTGCCAGCAACTGGCGGGGGGCCGAGGAGACCCAGTACTTC. It specifies CASNWRGAEETQYF.